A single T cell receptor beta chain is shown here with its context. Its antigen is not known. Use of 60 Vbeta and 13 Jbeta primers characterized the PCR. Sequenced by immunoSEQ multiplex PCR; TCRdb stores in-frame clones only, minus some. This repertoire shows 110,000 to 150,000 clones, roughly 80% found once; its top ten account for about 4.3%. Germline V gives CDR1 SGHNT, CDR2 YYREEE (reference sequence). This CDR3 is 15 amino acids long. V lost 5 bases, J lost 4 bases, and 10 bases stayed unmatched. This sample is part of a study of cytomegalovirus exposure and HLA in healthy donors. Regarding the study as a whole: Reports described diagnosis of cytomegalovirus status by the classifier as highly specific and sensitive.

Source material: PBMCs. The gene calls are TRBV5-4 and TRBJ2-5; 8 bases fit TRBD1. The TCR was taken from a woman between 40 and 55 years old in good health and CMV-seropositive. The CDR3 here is CASSRGTGGPETQYF. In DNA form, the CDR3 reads TGTGCCAGCAGTAGGGGGACAGGAGGGCCAGAGACCCAGTACTTC.